These 23 T cell receptor beta chains were all obtained from the same sample, sequenced in a study of molecular identifiers for immune sequencing clone quantification. MiXCR, applied by TCRdb to the PCR reads, yields one record per CDR3 protein. The table shows 400,000 to 600,000 distinct CDR3 sequences, with roughly 26% occurring only once. Material for sequencing was naive CD8+ T cells from blood, with Jurkat cell RNA spiked in. Subset given: FACS-sorted CD8+CD4-CCR7+CD45RA+ naive T cells. The receptors were gathered from a human donor in good health. Some libraries in this study had Jurkat cell RNA spiked in.

The chain links TRBV29-1 to TRBJ2-1; the D gene is possibly TRBD1 (6 bases). The V end lost 7 bases, the J end lost 10 bases, and 17 bases lay between the germline ends. This CDR3 region has 12 residues. Germline V gene data show CDR1 as SQVTM and CDR2 as ANQGSEA. The CDR3 bases are TGCAGCGCACAGGGATCCAAAGAGGAGCAGTTCTTC. Translation gives CSAQGSKEEQFF.

This clonotype showed up just a few times. The genes are TRBV12-3 or TRBV12-4 and TRBJ2-3, with TRBD2 identical over 7 bases. This CDR3 is built from 14 residues. V dropped 3 bases and J dropped 4; count of bases not matched to a gene: 4. CDR3 nucleotide sequence: TGTGCCAGCAGTTTCATCCTAGCGGCAGATACGCAGTATTTT. It translates to CASSFILAADTQYF.

Notes on this clonotype: One end of the junction is discordant with germline, which a read error may explain. The chain uses TRBV25-1 and TRBJ2-7; the D gene is possibly TRBD2 (6 bases). Germline V lookup: CDR1 MGHDK, CDR2 SYGVNS. The CDR3 contains 13 residues. CDR3 residues: CTSNPPEGHEQYF. CDR3 DNA sequence: TGTACCAGCAATCCACCGGAGGGTCACGAGCAGTACTTC.

V gene TRBV30 combines with J gene TRBJ1-1; no clear D gene. The V and J ends lost 0 bases and 4 bases respectively, with 9 bases between them. CDR1 is GTSNPN, CDR2 SVGIG, per germline (reference sequence). This CDR3 comprises 13 residues. CDR3 DNA: TGTGCCTGGAGTGTAACCGGGCCCACTGAAGCTTTCTTT. It specifies CAWSVTGPTEAFF.

In the case of this clonotype: The missing conserved phenylalanine or tryptophan at the end of this CDR3 makes a read error likely. This chain uses TRBV12-3 or TRBV12-4 with TRBJ1-1, with TRBD1 matching over 7 bases. The CDR3 is 12 amino acids. The ends lost 10 bases at V and 2 bases at J; junction bases unmatched: 4. The CDR3 sequence is CATDRDNTEAFL. CDR3 sequence (DNA): TGTGCCACTGACAGGGATAACACTGAAGCTTTCCTT.

Regarding this clonotype: This may be a read error: a much more frequent sequence differs by one nucleotide. Because the CDR3 is missing its conserved closing phenylalanine or tryptophan, this is likely a read error. This sequence joins TRBV7-9 and TRBJ2-2; 7 positions agree with TRBD1. V lost 4 bases and J lost 5; bases outside the gene matches: 1. CDR1 and CDR2 (germline): SEHNR, FQNEAQ (reference sequence). The CDR3 contains 13 residues. The CDR3: CASSSRGTGELFS. The CDR3, as DNA: TGTGCCAGCAGCTCCAGGGGGACCGGGGAGCTGTTTTCT.

The chain combines TRBV24-1 with TRBJ2-5, with D possibly being TRBD1 (6 bases). The CDR3 runs 13 residues. Germline V gene data show CDR1 as KGHDR and CDR2 as SFDVKD. The V and J ends lost 3 bases and 3 bases respectively, with 7 bases between them. CDR3 coding DNA: TGTGCCACCAGTGATCGGACAGAAGAGACCCAGTACTTC. This translates into CATSDRTEETQYF.

In regard to this clonotype: Given a much more abundant clone one base away, this may be a read error. The V call is TRBV29-1, the J call TRBJ2-2; tentative D call: TRBD2 (6 bases). The CDR3 contains 12 residues. Germline V gene lookup returns CDR1 SQVTM and CDR2 ANQGSEA. CDR3 DNA sequence: TGCAGCGTTGAGTTCAGGGCCGGGGGGCTGTTTTTT. This encodes CSVEFRAGGLFF.

This clonotype was seen many times. The gene calls are TRBV28 and TRBJ1-1; 8 bases fit TRBD1. The germline V gene encodes CDR1 MDHEN and CDR2 SYDVKM. This CDR3 is 14 amino acids long. J gave up 0 bases and V 3 bases, and 0 bases lay outside the gene matches. Here the CDR3 DNA reads TGTGCCAGCAGTTTGGGACAGGTGAACACTGAAGCTTTCTTT. Translated: CASSLGQVNTEAFF.

This clonotype was seen a few times. The V call is TRBV5-1, the J call TRBJ1-5; perhaps TRBD1 as D (5 bases). V was trimmed by 0 bases and J by 0 bases, leaving 10 bases between them. Germline V CDR1 and CDR2: SGHRS, YFSETQ. CDR3 length: 16 residues. CDR3 residues: CASSLGGGDSNQPQHF. Written as DNA, the CDR3 is TGCGCCAGCAGCTTGGGGGGCGGGGATAGCAATCAGCCCCAGCATTTT.

The CDR3 spells CASSEKGTGYGYTF. CDR3 nucleotides: TGTGCCAGCAGTGAAAAGGGAACCGGATATGGCTACACCTTC. The rearrangement joins TRBV2 to TRBJ1-2; no clear D gene. Between the trimmed V and J ends, which lost 2 bases and 5 bases, there was a span of 12 bases. This CDR3 is built from 14 residues. From germline, CDR1 is SNHLY and CDR2 FYNNEI.

Comment on this clonotype: This CDR3 fails to terminate in the conserved phenylalanine or tryptophan, so it likely reflects a read error. The chain couples TRBV12-5 to TRBJ2-2; D perhaps matches TRBD2 (5 bases). This CDR3 is built from 12 residues. Germline CDR1 is LGHNT and CDR2 is FRNRAP. With 4 bases removed from V and 6 bases from J, the gap between germline ends came to 6 bases. The CDR3, as DNA: TGTGCTAGTGGTTCGGGGTCCGGGGAGCTGTTTGTT. Its translation: CASGSGSGELFV.

This clonotype has only a few counts. V usage is TRBV6-5 and J usage is TRBJ1-1, with TRBD1 as a possible D gene (6 bases). The CDR3 sequence is 15 residues long. V was trimmed by 2 bases and J by 1 base, leaving 11 bases between them. Looked up from germline, CDR1 is MNHEY and CDR2 is SVGAGI. In DNA, the CDR3 is TGTGCCAGCAGTTACGGGTCGGACAGGAACACTGAAGCTTTCTTT. Its protein product is CASSYGSDRNTEAFF.

This clonotype has more than one count but fewer than ten. V gene TRBV7-9 combines with J gene TRBJ2-1; possible D gene TRBD1, 6 bases. Germline V gene sequence: CDR1 SEHNR, CDR2 FQNEAQ (reference sequence). This CDR3 is built from 14 residues. The V end was cut by 7 bases, the J end by 1 base, with 11 bases between. The CDR3 sequence: CASNSQGSYNEQFF. Here the CDR3 DNA reads TGTGCCAGCAACTCACAGGGATCCTACAATGAGCAGTTCTTC.

Many counts were recorded for this clonotype. V and J are TRBV9 and TRBJ2-5; the D gene is possibly TRBD1 (6 bases). Trimming pared 4 bases from V and 1 base from J, leaving 11 bases between. Germline V CDR1 and CDR2: SGDLS, YYNGEE. There are 14 residues in the CDR3. CDR3 sequence: CASSTWDTQETQYF. The CDR3 DNA reads as TGTGCCAGCAGCACGTGGGACACCCAAGAGACCCAGTACTTC.

This rearrangement joins TRBV27 to TRBJ2-7, with 8 bases that match TRBD2. Per germline, CDR1 MNHEY and CDR2 SMNVEV (reference sequence). V shed 8 bases and J 3 bases; nucleotides not matched to a gene: 6. This CDR3 has 13 amino acids. The CDR3 protein is CASALGLGYEQYF. The CDR3 DNA reads TGTGCCAGCGCACTGGGACTAGGCTACGAGCAGTACTTC.

This clonotype was recorded many times. The chain joins TRBV14 to TRBJ2-7; D is perhaps TRBD1 (5 bases). V was clipped by 2 bases and J by 4 bases, with 12 bases between them. Germline assignment: CDR1 SGHDN and CDR2 FVKESK. The CDR3 extends over 14 amino acids. Here the CDR3 DNA reads TGTGCCAGCAGCCAACTCGACAGACCTTACGAGCAGTACTTC. Translation gives CASSQLDRPYEQYF.

This clonotype has at least ten counts. The CDR3 sequence: CASSYYTGVNTEAFF. CDR3 nucleotide sequence: TGTGCCAGCAGCTATTATACAGGGGTGAACACTGAAGCTTTCTTT. The chain recombines TRBV6-6 with TRBJ1-1; 7 bases are a match to TRBD1. V lost 6 bases, J lost 0 bases, and 7 bases stayed unmatched. CDR3 length: 15 residues. Germline CDR1 reads MNHNY; CDR2 reads SVGAGI (reference sequence).

The chain is built from TRBV9 and TRBJ2-3; 10 bases are shared with TRBD2. The CDR3 has 17 amino acids. CDR1 and CDR2 from the germline V gene are SGDLS and YYNGEE. V trimming: 3 bases; J trimming: 2 bases; junction bases outside the gene matches: 9. The CDR3: CASSAPRTSGITDTQYF. The CDR3 region has the DNA TGTGCCAGCAGCGCCCCCCGGACTAGCGGAATCACAGATACGCAGTATTTT.

This clonotype was counted between two and nine times. The chain employs TRBV29-1 and TRBJ2-7; 8 bases match TRBD1. Germline V gives CDR1 SQVTM, CDR2 ANQGSEA. This CDR3 has 14 amino acids. The junction had 8 bases not matched to a gene; V was cut back by 1 base and J by 6 bases. The CDR3 reads CSVEVRTGFGEQYF. CDR3 in DNA: TGCAGCGTTGAAGTTCGGACAGGGTTCGGCGAGCAGTACTTC.

This clonotype was found many times. The chain couples TRBV29-1 to TRBJ2-3, with 8 bases lining up with TRBD2. J lost 4 bases, V lost 0 bases, and 9 bases had no gene match. Germline V gene lookup returns CDR1 SQVTM and CDR2 ANQGSEA. The CDR3 length is 16 residues. In DNA form, the CDR3 reads TGCAGCGTTGAAGAAAGGCTAGCGGGTAGGGCAGATACGCAGTATTTT. Translated, it gives CSVEERLAGRADTQYF.

The CDR3 coding sequence is TGTGCCAGCAGCGGACTAGCTGGGAACAATGAGCAGTTCTTC. This translates into CASSGLAGNNEQFF. The chain is built from TRBV12-3 or TRBV12-4 and TRBJ2-1; 8 nucleotides align to TRBD2. The CDR3 extends over 14 amino acids. The V and J ends lost 6 bases and 5 bases, in that order; junction bases with no gene match: 6.

V gene TRBV7-9 combines with J gene TRBJ2-3; TRBD2 agrees at 9 bases. The length of the CDR3 is 16 residues. Germline V gene data show CDR1 as SEHNR and CDR2 as FQNEAQ (reference sequence). V gave up 10 bases and J gave up 5 bases; unmatched junction bases: 16. Here the CDR3 reads CAISYKAGGSVDTQYF. The CDR3 DNA is TGTGCCATCAGTTATAAAGCGGGGGGAAGCGTAGATACGCAGTATTTT.